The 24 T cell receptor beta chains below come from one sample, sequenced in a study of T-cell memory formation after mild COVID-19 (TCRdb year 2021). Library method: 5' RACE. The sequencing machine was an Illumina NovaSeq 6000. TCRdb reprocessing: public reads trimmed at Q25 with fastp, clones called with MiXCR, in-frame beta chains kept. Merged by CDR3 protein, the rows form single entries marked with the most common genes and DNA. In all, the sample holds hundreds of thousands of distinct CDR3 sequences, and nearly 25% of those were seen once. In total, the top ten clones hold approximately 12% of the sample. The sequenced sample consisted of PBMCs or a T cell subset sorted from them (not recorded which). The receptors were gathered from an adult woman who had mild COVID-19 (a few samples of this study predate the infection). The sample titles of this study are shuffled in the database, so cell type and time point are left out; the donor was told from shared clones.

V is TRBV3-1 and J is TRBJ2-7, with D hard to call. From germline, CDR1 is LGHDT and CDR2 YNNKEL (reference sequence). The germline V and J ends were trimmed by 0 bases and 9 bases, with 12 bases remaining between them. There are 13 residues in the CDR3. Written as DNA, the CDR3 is TGTGCCAGCAGCCAAGATATTCGTGGGGTGCAGTACTTC. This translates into CASSQDIRGVQYF.

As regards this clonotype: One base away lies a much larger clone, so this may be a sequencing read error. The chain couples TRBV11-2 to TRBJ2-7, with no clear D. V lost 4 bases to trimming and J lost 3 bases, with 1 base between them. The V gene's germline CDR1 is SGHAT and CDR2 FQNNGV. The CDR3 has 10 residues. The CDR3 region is CASSYYEQYF. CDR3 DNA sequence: TGTGCCAGCAGCTACTACGAGCAGTACTTC.

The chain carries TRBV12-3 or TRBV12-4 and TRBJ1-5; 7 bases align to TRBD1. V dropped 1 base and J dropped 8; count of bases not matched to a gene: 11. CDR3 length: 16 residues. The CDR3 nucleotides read TGTGCCAGCAGTTTAGAACGACAGGGCGTCGGAAAGCCCCAGCATTTT. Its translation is CASSLERQGVGKPQHF.

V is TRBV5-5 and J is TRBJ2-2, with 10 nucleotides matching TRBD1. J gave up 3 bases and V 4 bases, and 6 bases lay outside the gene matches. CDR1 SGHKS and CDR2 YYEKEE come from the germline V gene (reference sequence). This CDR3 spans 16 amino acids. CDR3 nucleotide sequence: TGTGCCAGCAGCGCCTCCGGGACAGGGGACACCGGGGAGCTGTTTTTT. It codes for CASSASGTGDTGELFF.

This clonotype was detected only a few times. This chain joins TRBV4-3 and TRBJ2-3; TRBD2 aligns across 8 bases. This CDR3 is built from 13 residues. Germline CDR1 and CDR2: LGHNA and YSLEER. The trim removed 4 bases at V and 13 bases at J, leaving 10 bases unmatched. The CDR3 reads CASSRERTSSKYF. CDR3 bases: TGCGCCAGCAGCCGCGAACGGACTAGCAGCAAGTATTTT.

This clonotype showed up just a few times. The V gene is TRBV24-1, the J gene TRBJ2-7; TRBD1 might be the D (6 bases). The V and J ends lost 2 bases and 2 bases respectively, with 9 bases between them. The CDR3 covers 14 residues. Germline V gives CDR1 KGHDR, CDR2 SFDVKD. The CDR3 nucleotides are TGTGCCACCAGTGATTCGGACAGAGCCTACGAGCAGTACTTC. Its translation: CATSDSDRAYEQYF.

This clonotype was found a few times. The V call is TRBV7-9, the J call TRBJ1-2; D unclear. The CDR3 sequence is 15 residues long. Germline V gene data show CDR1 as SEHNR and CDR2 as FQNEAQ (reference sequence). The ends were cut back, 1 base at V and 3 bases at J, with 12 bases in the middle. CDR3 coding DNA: TGTGCCAGCAGCTTAGAAGAGGAACTTGACTATGGCTACACCTTC. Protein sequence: CASSLEEELDYGYTF.

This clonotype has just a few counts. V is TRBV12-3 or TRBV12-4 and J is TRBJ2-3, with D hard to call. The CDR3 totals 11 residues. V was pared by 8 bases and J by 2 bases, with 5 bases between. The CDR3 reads CASLNTDTQYF. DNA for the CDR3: TGTGCCAGCCTAAACACAGATACGCAGTATTTT.

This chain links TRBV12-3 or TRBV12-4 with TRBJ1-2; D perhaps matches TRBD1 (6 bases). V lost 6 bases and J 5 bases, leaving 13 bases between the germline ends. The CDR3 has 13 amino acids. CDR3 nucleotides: TGTGCCAGCAGCGGGGGCAGGGATTATGGCTACACCTTC. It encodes CASSGGRDYGYTF.

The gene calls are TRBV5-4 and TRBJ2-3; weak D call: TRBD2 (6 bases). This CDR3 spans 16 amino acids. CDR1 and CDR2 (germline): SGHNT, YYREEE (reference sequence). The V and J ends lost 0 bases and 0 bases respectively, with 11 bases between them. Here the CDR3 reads CASSLAGSVSTDTQYF. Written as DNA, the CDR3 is TGTGCCAGCAGCTTGGCCGGGAGCGTCAGCACAGATACGCAGTATTTT. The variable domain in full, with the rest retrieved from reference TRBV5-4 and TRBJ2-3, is ETGVTQSPTHLIKTRGQQVTLRCSSQSGHNTVSWYQQALGQGPQFIFQYYREEENGRGNFPPRFSGLQFPNYSSELNVNALELDDSALYLCASSLAGSVSTDTQYFGPGTRLTVL.

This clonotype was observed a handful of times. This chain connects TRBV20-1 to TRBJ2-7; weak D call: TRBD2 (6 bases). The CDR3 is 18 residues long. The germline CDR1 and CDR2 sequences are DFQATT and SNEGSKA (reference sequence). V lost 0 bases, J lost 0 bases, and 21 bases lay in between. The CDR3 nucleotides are TGCAGTGCTAGAGACCACTACGGAGGGGACGGATACTCCTACGAGCAGTACTTC. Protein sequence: CSARDHYGGDGYSYEQYF.

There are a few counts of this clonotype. The CDR3 coding sequence is TGTGCCAGCAGTCCGGGACGAAGGGGGGGGACCGGGGAGCTGTTTTTT. This gives the protein CASSPGRRGGTGELFF. The chain uses TRBV6-5 and TRBJ2-2; D is possibly TRBD2 (7 bases). The CDR3 sequence is 16 residues long. Germline V gene lookup returns CDR1 MNHEY and CDR2 SVGAGI. V dropped 5 bases and J dropped 5 bases, with 18 bases sitting between them.

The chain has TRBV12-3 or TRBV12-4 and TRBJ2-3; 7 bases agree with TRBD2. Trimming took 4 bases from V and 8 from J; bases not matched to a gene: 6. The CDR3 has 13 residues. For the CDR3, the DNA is TGTGCCAGCAGTTCTAGCGGCGGGGGTACGCAGTATTTT. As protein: CASSSSGGGTQYF.

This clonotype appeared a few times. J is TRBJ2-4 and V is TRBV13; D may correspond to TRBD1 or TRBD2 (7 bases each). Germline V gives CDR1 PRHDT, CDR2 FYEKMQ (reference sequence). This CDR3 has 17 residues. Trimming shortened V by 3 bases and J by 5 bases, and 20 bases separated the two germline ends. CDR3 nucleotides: TGTGCCAGCAGCTTGGGCCAGGGGGGGATAGCGGAAAACATTCAGTACTTC. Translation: CASSLGQGGIAENIQYF.

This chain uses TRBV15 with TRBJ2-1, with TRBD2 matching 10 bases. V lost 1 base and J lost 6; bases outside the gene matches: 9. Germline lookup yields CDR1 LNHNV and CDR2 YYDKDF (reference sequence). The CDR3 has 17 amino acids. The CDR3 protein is CATSRGVLAGGSNEQFF. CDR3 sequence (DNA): TGTGCCACCAGCAGAGGTGTTTTAGCGGGAGGTTCCAATGAGCAGTTCTTC.

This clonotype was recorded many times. The CDR3 region is CASSSGTGPASYNEQFF. CDR3 nucleotide sequence: TGCGCCAGCAGCTCGGGGACAGGGCCCGCCTCCTACAATGAGCAGTTCTTC. This chain links TRBV5-1 with TRBJ2-1, with TRBD1 matching 9 bases. The CDR3 contains 17 residues. Looked up from germline, CDR1 is SGHRS and CDR2 is YFSETQ. The ends lost 3 bases at V and 0 bases at J; junction bases unmatched: 7.

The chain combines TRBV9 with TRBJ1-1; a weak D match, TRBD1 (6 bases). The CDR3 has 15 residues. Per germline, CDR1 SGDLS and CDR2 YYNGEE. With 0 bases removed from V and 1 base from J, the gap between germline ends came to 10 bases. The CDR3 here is CASSVEGHSNTEAFF. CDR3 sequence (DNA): TGTGCCAGCAGCGTAGAGGGACACTCGAACACTGAAGCTTTCTTT.

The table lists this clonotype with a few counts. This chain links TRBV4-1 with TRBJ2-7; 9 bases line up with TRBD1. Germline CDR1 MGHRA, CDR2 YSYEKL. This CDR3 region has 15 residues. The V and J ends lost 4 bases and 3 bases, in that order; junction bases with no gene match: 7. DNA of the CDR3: TGCGCCAGCAGCCCAACCGGGACAGGGAACTACGAGCAGTACTTC. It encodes CASSPTGTGNYEQYF.

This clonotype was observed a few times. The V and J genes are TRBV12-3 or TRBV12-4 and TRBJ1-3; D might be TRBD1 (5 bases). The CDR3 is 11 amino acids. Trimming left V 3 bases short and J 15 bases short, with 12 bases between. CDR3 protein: CASSLTEARYF. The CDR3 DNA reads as TGTGCCAGCAGTTTGACAGAGGCTAGATATTTT.

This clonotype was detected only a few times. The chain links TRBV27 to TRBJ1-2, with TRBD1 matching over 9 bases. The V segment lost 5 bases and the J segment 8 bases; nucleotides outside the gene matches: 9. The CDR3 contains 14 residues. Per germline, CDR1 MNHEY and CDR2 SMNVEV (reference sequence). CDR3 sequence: CASSIAGTGQGYTF. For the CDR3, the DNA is TGTGCCAGCAGTATAGCAGGGACAGGGCAGGGCTACACCTTC.

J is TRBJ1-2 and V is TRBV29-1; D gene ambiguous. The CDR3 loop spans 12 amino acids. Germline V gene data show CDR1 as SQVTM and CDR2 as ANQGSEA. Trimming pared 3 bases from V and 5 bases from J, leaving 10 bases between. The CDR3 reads CSVELARYGYTF. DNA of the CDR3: TGCAGCGTTGAGCTAGCAAGATATGGCTACACCTTC.

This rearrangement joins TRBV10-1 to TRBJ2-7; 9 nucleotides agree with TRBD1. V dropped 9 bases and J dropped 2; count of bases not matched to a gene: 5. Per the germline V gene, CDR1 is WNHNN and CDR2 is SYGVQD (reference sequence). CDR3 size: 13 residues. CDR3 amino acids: CARGQGITYEQYF. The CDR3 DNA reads TGCGCCAGGGGACAGGGCATAACCTACGAGCAGTACTTC.

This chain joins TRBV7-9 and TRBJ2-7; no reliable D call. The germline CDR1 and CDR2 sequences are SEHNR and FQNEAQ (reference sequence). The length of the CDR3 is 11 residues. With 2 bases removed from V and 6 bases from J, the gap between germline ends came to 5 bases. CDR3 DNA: TGTGCCAGCAGCTTAAAGGCCGAGCAGTACTTC. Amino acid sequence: CASSLKAEQYF.

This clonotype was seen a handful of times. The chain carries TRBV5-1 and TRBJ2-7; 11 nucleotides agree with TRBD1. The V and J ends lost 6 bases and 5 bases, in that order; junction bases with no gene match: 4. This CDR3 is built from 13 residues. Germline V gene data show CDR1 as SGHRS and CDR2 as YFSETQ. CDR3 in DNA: TGCGCCAGCACTCGGGACAGGGGGGACGAGCAGTACTTC. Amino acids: CASTRDRGDEQYF.